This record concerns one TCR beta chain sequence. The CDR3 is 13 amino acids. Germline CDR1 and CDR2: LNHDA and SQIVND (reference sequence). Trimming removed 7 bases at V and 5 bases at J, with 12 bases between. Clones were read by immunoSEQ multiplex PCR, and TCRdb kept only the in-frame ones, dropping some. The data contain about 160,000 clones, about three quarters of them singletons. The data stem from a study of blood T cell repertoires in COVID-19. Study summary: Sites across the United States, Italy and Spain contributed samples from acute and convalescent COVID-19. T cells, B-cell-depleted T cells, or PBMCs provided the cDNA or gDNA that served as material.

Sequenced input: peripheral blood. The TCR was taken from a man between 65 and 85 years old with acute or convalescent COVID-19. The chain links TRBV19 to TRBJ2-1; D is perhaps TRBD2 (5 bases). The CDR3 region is CASISWGDNEQFF. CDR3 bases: TGTGCCAGTATCTCCTGGGGAGACAATGAGCAGTTCTTC.